The sequence of this T cell receptor (beta chain) was determined in a study of T-cell reconstitution after alpha-beta-depleted transplantation in children. This clonotype has only a few counts. The junction had 9 bases not matched to a gene; V was cut back by 4 bases and J by 0 bases. Germline V CDR1 and CDR2: DFQATT, SNEGSKA (reference sequence). This CDR3 region has 17 residues. Preparation of the TCRbeta library used unique molecular identifiers. One entry per CDR3 protein, called by TCRdb with MiXCR from the PCR reads. The sample shows under 450,000 distinct CDR3 sequences, roughly 13% of them seen only once.

Sequencing used PBMCs, obtained from the stem cell graft. The sequence was collected from a human donor who donated a stem cell graft to a child with Fanconi anemia. This chain connects TRBV20-1 to TRBJ2-6, with TRBD1 matching 7 bases. The CDR3 loop is CSATGLGQSSGANVLTF. The CDR3 region has the DNA TGCAGTGCTACGGGTTTGGGACAGAGCTCTGGGGCCAACGTCCTGACTTTC.